The present T cell receptor (beta chain) was sequenced within a study of spatial heterogeneity in lung cancer. This clonotype was observed many times. Via MiXCR, TCRdb re-called the 5' RACE reads, giving one row per CDR3 protein. The sample yields about 24,000 distinct CDR3 sequences, approximately 3% seen once. The sample's time point: sample taken at primary tumor resection. Whole RNA, isolated from tumor, nontumor lung or frozen PBMC, was sequenced without prior sorting. J lost 3 bases, V lost 6 bases, and 6 bases had no gene match. The CDR3 contains 15 residues. CDR1 and CDR2 from the germline V gene are ENHRY and SYGVKD.

The sample in question was PBMCs, obtained at surgery. The clonotype originates from a female donor with early-stage non-small cell lung cancer. The chain uses TRBV10-3 and TRBJ2-7; 12 bases agree with TRBD2. Here the CDR3 reads CAISLTSGSGYEQYF. The CDR3 DNA reads as TGTGCCATCAGCCTGACTAGCGGGAGTGGCTACGAGCAGTACTTC.